A selection of T cell receptor beta chains follows, all from one sample in a study of neurological immune-mediated disorders. In TCRdb, the 5' RACE reads were re-called with MiXCR into one record per CDR3 protein. The repertoire holds tens of thousands of distinct CDR3 sequences, with around 3.6% as singletons. Source material: PBMCs. These receptors came from a man aged 30-40 years with multiple sclerosis. Each CDR3 is given with its conserved first and last residue. The D gene is left open where the match is weak.

J gene,V gene,D gene,CDR3 protein
TRBJ2-1,TRBV12-3/TRBV12-4,.,CASSFREGGVRNEQFF
TRBJ2-1,TRBV5-1,.,CASSFQTQVNNEQFF
TRBJ2-7,TRBV28,TRBD2,CASSWNPTSGSYEQYF
TRBJ1-5,TRBV27,.,CASKEGQPQHF
TRBJ2-7,TRBV7-2,.,CASSLFSPPAEQYF
TRBJ1-4,TRBV28,.,CASSLYPARLFF
TRBJ2-5,TRBV20-1,.,CSARDGWPIFQETQYF
TRBJ2-7,TRBV20-1,.,CSAPDSEGSYEQYF
TRBJ2-1,TRBV20-1,TRBD2,CSATGGAALDEQFF
TRBJ2-7,TRBV7-9,TRBD2,CASSQSSGRGHYEQYF
TRBJ1-2,TRBV5-1,.,CASSWATGSSDGYTF
TRBJ1-1,TRBV29-1,.,CSVGPSGSTEAFF
TRBJ1-5,TRBV27,.,CASRPQVSNQPQNF
TRBJ2-1,TRBV12-3/TRBV12-4,.,CASSGTRYNNEQFF
TRBJ2-2,TRBV3-1,TRBD1,CASSHRQGAKTGELFF
TRBJ2-2,TRBV5-1,.,CASSRGPDAGELFF
TRBJ2-7,TRBV20-1,TRBD2,CSARGLAGSYEQYF
TRBJ1-6,TRBV7-2,.,CASRPRQDVYNSPLHF
TRBJ2-7,TRBV20-1,.,CSARGQGSYEQYF
TRBJ2-7,TRBV4-1,.,CASSQGLTGVGVGEQYF
TRBJ2-2,TRBV14,TRBD2,CASSQGGLAGAHGELFF
TRBJ1-1,TRBV7-7,TRBD1,CASSSDRDAAEAFF
TRBJ1-1,TRBV19,.,CASSIIWGANTEAFF
TRBJ2-6,TRBV20-1,.,CSASRQATSGANVLTF
TRBJ2-7,TRBV5-1,.,CASSRGNEQYF
TRBJ2-3,TRBV6-6,TRBD2,CASSSRDFSGGLADTQYF
TRBJ1-4,TRBV6-6,TRBD1,CASSQGATNEKLFF
TRBJ1-6,TRBV6-5,.,CASSYVPPPSPLHF
TRBJ2-5,TRBV7-6,TRBD2,CASSPAALAGKETQYF
TRBJ2-3,TRBV5-1,.,CASSLVLDNTDTQYF
TRBJ2-7,TRBV12-3/TRBV12-4,.,CASSSRDYEQYF
TRBJ1-1,TRBV3-1,.,CASSQAVRNTEAFF
TRBJ1-2,TRBV3-1,TRBD1,CASSQGWTGGLGNGYTF